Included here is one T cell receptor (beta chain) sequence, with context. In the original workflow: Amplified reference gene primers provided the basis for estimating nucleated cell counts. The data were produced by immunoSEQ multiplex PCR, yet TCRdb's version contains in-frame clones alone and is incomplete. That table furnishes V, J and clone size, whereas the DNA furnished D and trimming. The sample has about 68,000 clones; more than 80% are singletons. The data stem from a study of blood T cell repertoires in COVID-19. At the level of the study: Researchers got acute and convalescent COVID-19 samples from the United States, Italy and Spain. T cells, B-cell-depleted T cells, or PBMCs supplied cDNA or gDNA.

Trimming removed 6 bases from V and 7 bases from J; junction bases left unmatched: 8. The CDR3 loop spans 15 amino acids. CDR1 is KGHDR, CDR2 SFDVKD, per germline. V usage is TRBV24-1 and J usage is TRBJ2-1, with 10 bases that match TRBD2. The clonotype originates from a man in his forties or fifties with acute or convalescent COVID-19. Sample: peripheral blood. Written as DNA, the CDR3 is TGTGCCACCAGTTTGGCTAGCGGGAGTAGGAATGAGCAGTTCTTC. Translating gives CATSLASGSRNEQFF.